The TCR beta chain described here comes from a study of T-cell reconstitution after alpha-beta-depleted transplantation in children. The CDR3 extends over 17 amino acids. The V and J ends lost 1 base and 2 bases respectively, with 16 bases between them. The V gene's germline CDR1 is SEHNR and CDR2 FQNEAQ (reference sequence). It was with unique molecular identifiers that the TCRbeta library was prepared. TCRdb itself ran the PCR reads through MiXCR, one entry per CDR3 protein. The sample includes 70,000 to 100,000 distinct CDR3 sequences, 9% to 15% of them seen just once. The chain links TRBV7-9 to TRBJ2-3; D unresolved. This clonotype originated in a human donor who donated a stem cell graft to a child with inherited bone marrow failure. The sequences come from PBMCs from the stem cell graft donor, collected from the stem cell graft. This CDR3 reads CASSLGGFDEFTDTQYF. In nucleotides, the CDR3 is TGTGCCAGCAGCTTAGGTGGCTTTGATGAATTCACAGATACGCAGTATTTT. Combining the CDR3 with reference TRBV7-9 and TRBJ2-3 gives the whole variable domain DTGVSQNPRHKITKRGQNVTFRCDPISEHNRLYWYRQTLGQGPEFLTYFQNEAQLEKSRLLSDRFSAERPKGSFSTLEIQRTEQGDSAMYLCASSLGGFDEFTDTQYFGPGTRLTVL.